This entry is about one TCR beta chain. The antigen is unknown. This table comes from immunoSEQ multiplex PCR, and its TCRdb copy is limited to in-frame clones, with some not included. The sample has roughly 15,000 clones; approximately 79% are singletons. Intraepithelial and lamina propria lymphocytes were isolated from graft specimens. From germline, CDR1 is SQVTM and CDR2 ANQGSEA. The CDR3 consists of 11 residues. Trimming pared 5 bases from V and 4 bases from J, leaving 8 bases between. These data come from a study of graft-versus-host responses after intestinal transplantation. Study details: Isolated intestinal, liver-intestinal, or multivisceral transplants had been given to the recipients. Anti-thymocyte globulin induction preceded approximately three years of tacrolimus and steroid maintenance in all recipients. Study observations and caveats: GvH clone levels peaked in circulation, and this peak was associated with early post-transplant HvG declines. Patients who carried graft-donor T cell macrochimerism also had high graft-versus-host to host-versus-graft clonal ratios in their allografts.

The source is a human patient who received an intestinal transplant, so some T cells may come from the graft donor. The V gene is TRBV29-1, the J gene TRBJ1-1; D call uncertain. The source was ileum tissue, collected around 69 weeks after intestinal transplant. The CDR3 DNA is TGCAGCGTTCCCCAGAGCACTGAAGCTTTCTTT. It translates to CSVPQSTEAFF.